This TCR beta chain is from a study of metastatic and nonmetastatic thyroid tumors. All patients reached thyroid surgery having received no treatment beforehand. This clone was recorded at least ten times. TCRdb re-called clones from the PCR reads using MiXCR. The sample records about 82,000 clones, under 15% being singletons. Germline values: CDR1 DFQATT, CDR2 SNEGSKA (reference sequence). V lost 0 bases and J lost 2; bases outside the gene matches: 14. The CDR3 is 20 amino acids. The clonotype was recovered from a female donor with papillary thyroid cancer or a benign thyroid nodule (not recorded which). Some clones in this sample may be carry-over from other donors' samples. The sample comprised tumor tissue. This sequence joins TRBV20-1 and TRBJ2-4; the match to TRBD2 covers 12 bases. The CDR3 DNA is TGCAGTGCTAGAGATGTACTAGCGGGAGGCGCCCTACTTTCCAAAAACATTCAGTACTTC. This codes for CSARDVLAGGALLSKNIQYF.